A single sample gave rise to the 16 T cell receptor beta chains below, sequenced in a study of blood T cell repertoires in COVID-19. Clones were sequenced by immunoSEQ multiplex PCR, and TCRdb holds only the in-frame ones, with some missing. The data contain about 270,000 clones, around 89% of them singletons. Sequenced input: PBMCs or T cells enriched from blood (not recorded which). These receptors were obtained from a woman between 50 and 59 years old who had recovered from COVID-19.

The rearrangement uses TRBV28 and TRBJ1-3, with 7 bases fitting TRBD1. Trimming removed 5 bases from V and 0 bases from J; junction bases left unmatched: 4. CDR3 length equals 15 residues. Per germline, CDR1 MDHEN and CDR2 SYDVKM. The CDR3 protein is CASSRTGNSGNTIYF. DNA for the CDR3: TGTGCCAGCAGTCGGACAGGAAACTCTGGAAACACCATATATTTT.

CDR3 DNA: TGTGCCAGTAAATCGGACAGGGGAGGAAATGAAGCTTTCTTT. Amino acids: CASKSDRGGNEAFF. The genes are TRBV6-4 and TRBJ1-1; 9 bases are a match to TRBD1. Germline V lookup: CDR1 MRHNA, CDR2 SNTAGT. The CDR3 runs to 14 residues. The trim removed 9 bases at V and 7 bases at J, leaving 12 bases unmatched.

The rearrangement uses TRBV19 and TRBJ1-3, with a tentative D call TRBD1 (5 bases). Trimming pared 1 base from V and 0 bases from J, leaving 7 bases between. The CDR3 is 15 amino acids. Germline V gene lookup returns CDR1 LNHDA and CDR2 SQIVND (reference sequence). CDR3 nucleotides: TGTGCCAGTAGTATAGGGGGCGGCTCTGGAAACACCATATATTTT. As protein: CASSIGGGSGNTIYF.

The chain combines TRBV4-1 with TRBJ2-1, with TRBD2 matching 12 bases. CDR1 is MGHRA, CDR2 YSYEKL, per germline. V dropped 1 base and J dropped 1; count of bases not matched to a gene: 8. The CDR3 has 19 amino acids. Here the CDR3 reads CASSQGVGTSGRSYNEQFF. Written as DNA, the CDR3 is TGCGCCAGCAGCCAAGGGGTCGGAACTAGCGGGAGGTCCTACAATGAGCAGTTCTTC.

In regard to this clone: The sample has other DNA sequences that encode this CDR3 too. The CDR3 spells CASSPDKNYGYTF. CDR3 in DNA: TGTGCCAGCTCACCGGACAAGAACTATGGCTACACCTTC. This chain uses TRBV18 with TRBJ1-2; the D gene is possibly TRBD1 (5 bases). Trimming left V 3 bases short and J 2 bases short, with 7 bases between. There are 13 residues in the CDR3. Per the germline V gene, CDR1 is KGHSH and CDR2 is LQKENI.

The gene calls are TRBV7-9 and TRBJ2-3; 9 positions agree with TRBD2. CDR1 is SEHNR, CDR2 FQNEAQ, per germline (reference sequence). The trim removed 7 bases at V and 3 bases at J, leaving 8 bases unmatched. The CDR3 has 15 amino acids. The CDR3 sequence is CASTLLAGGTDTQYF. In DNA, the CDR3 is TGTGCCAGCACCCTCCTGGCGGGGGGGACAGATACGCAGTATTTT.

This clone was recorded many times. The chain joins TRBV18 to TRBJ1-5, with D possibly being TRBD1 (6 bases). Germline lookup yields CDR1 KGHSH and CDR2 LQKENI. This CDR3 is built from 15 residues. Trimming left V 3 bases short and J 2 bases short, with 11 bases between. CDR3 protein: CASSPKGGGNQPQHF. The CDR3 DNA is TGTGCCAGCTCACCCAAAGGGGGAGGCAATCAGCCCCAGCATTTT.

The genes are TRBV30 and TRBJ2-4, with D tentatively TRBD1 (6 bases). Germline CDR1 is GTSNPN and CDR2 is SVGIG (reference sequence). The V end was cut by 7 bases, the J end by 0 bases, with 13 bases between. This CDR3 has 14 residues. CDR3 residues: CASGQQLAKNIQYF. Here the CDR3 DNA reads TGTGCCTCAGGACAGCAGCTAGCCAAAAACATTCAGTACTTC.

This clone was seen a handful of times. The chain employs TRBV9 and TRBJ1-4, with D perhaps TRBD1 (5 bases). V lost 0 bases to trimming and J lost 8 bases, with 14 bases between them. Germline-derived CDR1 and CDR2 are SGDLS and YYNGEE. The CDR3 contains 15 residues. DNA for the CDR3: TGTGCCAGCAGCGTAGTTGGGACTGGGGAGGAAAAACTGTTTTTT. It translates to CASSVVGTGEEKLFF.

Concerning this clone: Other DNA sequences in this sample translate to the same CDR3. The rearrangement links TRBV5-5 to TRBJ2-5; TRBD1 matches 10 bases. V lost 0 bases, J lost 5 bases, and 1 base stayed unmatched. This CDR3 region has 14 residues. Germline CDR1 is SGHKS and CDR2 is YYEKEE (reference sequence). The CDR3 nucleotides are TGTGCCAGCAGCTTGGGGACAGGGGGGGAGACCCAGTACTTC. This gives the protein CASSLGTGGETQYF.

A few counts support this clone. The chain couples TRBV18 to TRBJ2-1, with unresolved D. Germline CDR1 reads KGHSH; CDR2 reads LQKENI. This CDR3 has 16 residues. Trimming took off 6 bases at V and 0 bases at J, with 15 bases between the two ends. The CDR3 DNA follows: TGTGCCAGCTCCCAACTACTACGGAGCTCCTACAATGAGCAGTTCTTC. Translated: CASSQLLRSSYNEQFF. Variable domain in full (rest from reference TRBV18 and TRBJ2-1): NAGVMQNPRHLVRRRGQEARLRCSPMKGHSHVYWYRQLPEEGLKFMVYLQKENIIDESGMPKERFSAEFPKEGPSILRIQQVVRGDSAAYFCASSQLLRSSYNEQFFGPGTRLTVL.

This rearrangement joins TRBV11-2 to TRBJ2-4; TRBD2 is a possible D gene (5 bases). This CDR3 contains 13 residues. The germline V gene has CDR1 SGHAT and CDR2 FQNNGV. The ends were cut back, 5 bases at V and 3 bases at J, with 8 bases in the middle. The CDR3 coding sequence is TGTGCCAGCAGCGTTGAGGGCAAAAACATTCAGTACTTC. Translated, it gives CASSVEGKNIQYF.

Here the CDR3 DNA reads TGTGCCAGCAGCCAAGATCGGCGGGGGATTGGAAACACCATATATTTT. The encoded protein is CASSQDRRGIGNTIYF. The chain uses TRBV3-1 (or the pseudogene TRBV3-2) and TRBJ1-3, with D maybe TRBD1 (5 bases). CDR1 is LGHDT and CDR2 is YNNKEL in the germline V gene (reference sequence). Between the trimmed V and J ends, which lost 0 bases and 3 bases, there was a span of 12 bases. CDR3 length: 16 amino acids.

The chain couples TRBV27 to TRBJ1-2; D might be TRBD1 (5 bases). The V gene lost 8 bases and the J gene lost 1 base, with 20 bases spanning the gap. Germline CDR1 MNHEY, CDR2 SMNVEV (reference sequence). The CDR3 runs 16 residues. The DNA for the CDR3 is TGTGCCAGCCCTATGGCGCCGCCAAGGGGTAACTATGGCTACACCTTC. This gives the protein CASPMAPPRGNYGYTF.

This chain connects TRBV27 to TRBJ2-1; the match to TRBD2 covers 7 bases. The germline CDR1 and CDR2 sequences are MNHEY and SMNVEV (reference sequence). V trimming: 6 bases; J trimming: 4 bases; junction bases outside the gene matches: 12. The CDR3 covers 16 residues. CDR3 nucleotides: TGTGCCAGCAGGGGTCGTAGGGAGGGAGCTTACAATGAGCAGTTCTTC. Encoded protein: CASRGRREGAYNEQFF.

This rearrangement joins TRBV19 to TRBJ1-6, with 9 bases matching TRBD1. V trimming: 5 bases; J trimming: 7 bases; junction bases outside the gene matches: 6. The CDR3 has 15 residues. Germline V gene data show CDR1 as LNHDA and CDR2 as SQIVND (reference sequence). CDR3 sequence (DNA): TGTGCCAGTAGTTCCCCTGGACAGGGGAATTCACCCCTCCACTTT. Translation gives CASSSPGQGNSPLHF.